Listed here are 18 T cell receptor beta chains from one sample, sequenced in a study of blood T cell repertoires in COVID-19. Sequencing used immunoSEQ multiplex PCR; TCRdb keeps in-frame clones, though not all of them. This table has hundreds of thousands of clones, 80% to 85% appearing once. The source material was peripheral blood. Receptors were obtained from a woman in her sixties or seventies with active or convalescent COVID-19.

The CDR3 nucleotides read TGTGCCAGCAGCGCGGGACAGGGTGGCGGCTACACCTTC. Protein sequence: CASSAGQGGGYTF. V and J are TRBV7-9 and TRBJ1-2; 9 nucleotides align to TRBD1. Germline CDR1 is SEHNR and CDR2 is FQNEAQ (reference sequence). This CDR3 spans 13 amino acids. V shed 5 bases and J 8 bases; nucleotides not matched to a gene: 6.

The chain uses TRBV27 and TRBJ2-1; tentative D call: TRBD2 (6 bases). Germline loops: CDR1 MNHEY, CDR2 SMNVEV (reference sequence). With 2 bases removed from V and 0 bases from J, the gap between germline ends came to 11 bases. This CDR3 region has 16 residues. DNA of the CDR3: TGTGCCAGCAGTTTAGTCGGCGGGGCCTCCTACAATGAGCAGTTCTTC. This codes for CASSLVGGASYNEQFF.

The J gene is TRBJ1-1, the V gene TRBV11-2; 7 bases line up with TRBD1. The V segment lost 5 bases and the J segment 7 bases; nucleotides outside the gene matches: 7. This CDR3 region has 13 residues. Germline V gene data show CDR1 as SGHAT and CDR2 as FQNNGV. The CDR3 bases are TGTGCCAGCAGCATCAACAGGGGTGGTGAAGCTTTCTTT. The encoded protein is CASSINRGGEAFF.

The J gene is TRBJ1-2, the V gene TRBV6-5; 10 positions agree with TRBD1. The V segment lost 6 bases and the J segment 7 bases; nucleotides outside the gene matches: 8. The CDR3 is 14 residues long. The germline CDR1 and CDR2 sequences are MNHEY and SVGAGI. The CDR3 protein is CASRTDRGRSGYTF. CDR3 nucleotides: TGTGCCAGCAGGACAGACAGGGGGCGGTCTGGCTACACCTTC.

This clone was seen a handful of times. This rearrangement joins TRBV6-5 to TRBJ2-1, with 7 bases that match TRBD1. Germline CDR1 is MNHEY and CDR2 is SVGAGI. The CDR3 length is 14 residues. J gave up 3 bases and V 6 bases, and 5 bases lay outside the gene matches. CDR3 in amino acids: CASRAGTDYNEQFF. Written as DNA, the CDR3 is TGTGCCAGCAGAGCCGGGACAGACTACAATGAGCAGTTCTTC.

CDR3 sequence (DNA): TGTGCCAGCAGCCAAGAGCAATCCACGGCTTTGGTACAGCCCAGGGACTATGGCTACACCTTC. Its protein product is CASSQEQSTALVQPRDYGYTF. V and J are TRBV3-1 (or the pseudogene TRBV3-2) and TRBJ1-2, with a possible D match to TRBD1 (5 bases). The CDR3 extends over 21 amino acids. Germline values: CDR1 LGHDT, CDR2 YNNKEL (reference sequence). V dropped 0 bases and J dropped 3 bases, with 29 bases sitting between them.

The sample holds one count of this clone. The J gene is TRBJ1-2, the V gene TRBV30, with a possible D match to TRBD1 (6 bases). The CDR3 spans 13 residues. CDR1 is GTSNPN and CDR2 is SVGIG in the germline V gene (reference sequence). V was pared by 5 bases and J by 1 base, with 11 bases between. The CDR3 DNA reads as TGTGCCTGGCACAGGGACCTTAACTATGGCTACACCTTC. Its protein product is CAWHRDLNYGYTF.

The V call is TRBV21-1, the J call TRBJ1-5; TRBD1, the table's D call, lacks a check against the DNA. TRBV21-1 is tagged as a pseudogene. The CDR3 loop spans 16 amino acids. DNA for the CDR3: TGTGCCAGCAGCAAAGCGCGGCAGGGGGATCATCAGCCCCAGCATTTT. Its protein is CASSKARQGDHQPQHF.

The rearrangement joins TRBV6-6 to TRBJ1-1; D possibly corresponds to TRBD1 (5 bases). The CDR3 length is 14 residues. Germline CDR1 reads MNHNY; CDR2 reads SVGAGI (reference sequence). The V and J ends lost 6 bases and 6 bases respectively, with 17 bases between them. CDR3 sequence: CASSPMGGMAEAFF. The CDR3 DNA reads TGTGCCAGCAGCCCTATGGGGGGTATGGCTGAAGCTTTCTTT.

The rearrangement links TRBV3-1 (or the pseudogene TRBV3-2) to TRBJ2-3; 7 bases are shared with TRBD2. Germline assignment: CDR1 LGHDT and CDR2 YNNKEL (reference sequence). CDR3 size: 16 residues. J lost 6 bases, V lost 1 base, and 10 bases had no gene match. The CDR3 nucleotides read TGTGCCAGCAGCCAAGGTGGGGGGGTTAAACAGGATACGCAGTATTTT. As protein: CASSQGGGVKQDTQYF.

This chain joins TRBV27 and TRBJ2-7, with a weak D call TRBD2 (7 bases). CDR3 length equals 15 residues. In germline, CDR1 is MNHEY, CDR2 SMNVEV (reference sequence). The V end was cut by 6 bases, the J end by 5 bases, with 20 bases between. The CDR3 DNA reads TGTGCCAGCAGCTTAGAGGGGGGGTCTAGCAACGAGCAGTACTTC. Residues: CASSLEGGSSNEQYF.

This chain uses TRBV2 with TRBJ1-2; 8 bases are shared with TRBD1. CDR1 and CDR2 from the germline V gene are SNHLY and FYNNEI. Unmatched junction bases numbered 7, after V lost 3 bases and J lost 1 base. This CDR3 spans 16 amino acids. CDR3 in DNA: TGTGCCAGCAGTGACCGTGGACAGGGCTATAACTATGGCTACACCTTC. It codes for CASSDRGQGYNYGYTF.

The CDR3 loop is CASSPSGSDQPQHF. CDR3 bases: TGTGCCAGCTCACCATCTGGGAGTGATCAGCCCCAGCATTTT. The chain couples TRBV18 to TRBJ1-5; D remains unclear. Trimming took off 2 bases at V and 5 bases at J, with 10 bases between the two ends. The CDR3 is 14 residues long. In germline, CDR1 is KGHSH, CDR2 LQKENI.

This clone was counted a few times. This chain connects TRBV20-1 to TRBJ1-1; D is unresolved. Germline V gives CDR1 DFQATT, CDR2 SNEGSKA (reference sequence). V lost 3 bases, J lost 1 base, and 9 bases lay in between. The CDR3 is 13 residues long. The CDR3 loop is CSASPNGNTEAFF. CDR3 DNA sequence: TGCAGTGCTAGTCCTAACGGGAACACTGAAGCTTTCTTT.

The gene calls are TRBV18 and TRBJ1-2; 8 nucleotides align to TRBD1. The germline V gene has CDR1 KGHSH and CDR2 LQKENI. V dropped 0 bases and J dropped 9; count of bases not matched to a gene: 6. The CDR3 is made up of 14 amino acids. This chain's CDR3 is CASSPPGQARSYTF. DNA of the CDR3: TGTGCCAGCTCACCACCGGGACAGGCTAGGAGCTACACCTTC.

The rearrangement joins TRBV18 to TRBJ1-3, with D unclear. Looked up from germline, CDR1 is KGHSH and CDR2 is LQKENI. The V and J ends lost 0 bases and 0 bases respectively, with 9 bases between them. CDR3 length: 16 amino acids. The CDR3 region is CASSPPSGPSGNTIYF. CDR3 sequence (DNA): TGTGCCAGCTCACCACCCTCAGGCCCCTCTGGAAACACCATATATTTT. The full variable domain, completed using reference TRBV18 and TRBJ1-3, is NAGVMQNPRHLVRRRGQEARLRCSPMKGHSHVYWYRQLPEEGLKFMVYLQKENIIDESGMPKERFSAEFPKEGPSILRIQQVVRGDSAAYFCASSPPSGPSGNTIYFGEGSWLTVV.

CDR3 residues: CSASTGGPTDTQYF. In DNA form, the CDR3 reads TGCAGTGCTAGTACGGGGGGGCCGACAGATACGCAGTATTTT. V gene TRBV20-1 combines with J gene TRBJ2-3; 8 bases align to TRBD2. Per the germline V gene, CDR1 is DFQATT and CDR2 is SNEGSKA (reference sequence). Trimming removed 3 bases from V and 3 bases from J; junction bases left unmatched: 5. This CDR3 comprises 14 residues.

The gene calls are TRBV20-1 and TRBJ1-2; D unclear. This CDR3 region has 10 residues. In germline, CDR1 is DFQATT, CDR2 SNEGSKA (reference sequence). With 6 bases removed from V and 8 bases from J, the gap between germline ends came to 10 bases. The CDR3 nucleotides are TGCAGTGCCTGGCGAGGGGGCTACACCTTC. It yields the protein CSAWRGGYTF.